The 2 T cell receptor beta chains below were found in one sample sequenced in a study of PD-1 blockade in classical Hodgkin lymphoma. Every patient relapsed after autologous stem cell transplantation, and brentuximab vedotin exposure varied. Libraries were prepared by immunoSEQ multiplex PCR; TCRdb keeps only in-frame clonotypes and omits some of them. The sample carries about 43,000 clones, roughly 78% recorded once. The material was peripheral blood mononuclear cells (PBMCs), obtained before the second cycle of nivolumab. The source of these receptors is a human donor with classical Hodgkin lymphoma.

The chain carries TRBV7-2 and TRBJ1-1; 9 positions agree with TRBD1. The CDR3 is 15 amino acids. J was trimmed by 3 bases and V by 4 bases; bases with no gene match: 6. Germline V gives CDR1 SGHTA, CDR2 FQGNSA. The CDR3 region has the DNA TGTGCCAGCAGCTCCTTCCGGGACAGGGACACTGAAGCTTTCTTT. Its protein is CASSSFRDRDTEAFF.

V and J are TRBV7-9 and TRBJ2-2, with TRBD1 matching 7 bases. The CDR3 length is 14 residues. J lost 5 bases, V lost 5 bases, and 5 bases had no gene match. Germline assignment: CDR1 SEHNR and CDR2 FQNEAQ (reference sequence). The CDR3 loop reads CASSATGWTGELFF. DNA for the CDR3: TGTGCCAGCAGCGCGACAGGGTGGACCGGGGAGCTGTTTTTT.